A selection of T cell receptor beta chains follows, all from one sample in a study of human T cells and chemical hapten exposure. TCRdb reprocessed the RACE reads via MiXCR and lists one record per CDR3 protein. This table holds 95,000 or so distinct CDR3 sequences, roughly 10% found once. The sequenced sample was whole blood, obtained in connection with sensitization to the hapten diphenylcyclopropenone (DPC). Receptors were obtained from a woman aged 40 to 55 with alopecia areata. Some clones in this sample may be carry-over from other donors' samples. Each CDR3 is given with its conserved first and last residue. D genes are given only for firm matches. Size tells how often a clone was seen (once, few, many) or the class of an expanded clone, and some rows leave it out.

clone_size,v_call,d_call,j_call,cdr3_nt,cdr3_aa
many,TRBV11-2,-,TRBJ2-1,TGTGCCAGCAGCTTCTCATCCGGGCGGAATGAGCAGTTCTTC,CASSFSSGRNEQFF
few,TRBV4-1,-,TRBJ2-7,TGCGCCAGCAGCCCCTACCGCGGGCCCCGAGGGTCCTACGAGCAGTACTTC,CASSPYRGPRGSYEQYF
many,TRBV20-1,-,TRBJ2-7,TGCAGTGCTTTGACAGGCTGGGGCTACGAGCAGTACTTC,CSALTGWGYEQYF
many,TRBV7-2,TRBD1,TRBJ1-2,TGTGCCAGCAGCCAGGACAGGAACTATGGCTACACCTTC,CASSQDRNYGYTF
many,TRBV11-2,-,TRBJ1-1,TGTGCCAGCAGGCTGGGGGGGCGAAACACTGAAGCTTTCTTT,CASRLGGRNTEAFF
-,TRBV6-6,TRBD2,TRBJ2-3,TGTGCCAGCAGGGCGGGGGGAATAGATACGCAGTATTTT,CASRAGGIDTQYF
-,TRBV27,-,TRBJ2-7,TGTGCCAGCATGGGCTCTCCCTACGAGCAGTACTTC,CASMGSPYEQYF
many,TRBV20-1,-,TRBJ2-4,TGCAGTGCTAGAGATATGGCAGGGCTAGCCAAAAACATTCAGTACTTC,CSARDMAGLAKNIQYF
-,TRBV10-2,-,TRBJ2-5,TGCGCCAGCAGTGATGGGGGGCTACGGAGTCAAGAGACCCAGTACTTC,CASSDGGLRSQETQYF
-,TRBV7-9,-,TRBJ1-1,TGTGCCAGCAGCTTAGAGGGGCCCAGGGCTTTCTTT,CASSLEGPRAFF
many,TRBV12-3/TRBV12-4,TRBD2,TRBJ2-7,TGTGCCAGCGGAGTAGCGGGGGCCCTCTCCTACGAGCAGTACTTC,CASGVAGALSYEQYF
few,TRBV6-2/TRBV6-3,-,TRBJ2-5,TGTGCCAGCAACCCGACAGTCAAAGAGACCCAGTACTTC,CASNPTVKETQYF
many,TRBV20-1,-,TRBJ2-1,TGCAGTGCTAGGCCCCGGTCGGGGGTCTACAATGAGCAGTTCTTC,CSARPRSGVYNEQFF
many,TRBV29-1,-,TRBJ2-3,TGCACCACTAGCGAACCACACCTTGGGGGCCCCGATACGCAGTATTTT,CTTSEPHLGGPDTQYF
many,TRBV29-1,-,TRBJ2-1,TGCAGCGCCTCCACCGGGCTGGGCGAGCAGTTCTTC,CSASTGLGEQFF
few,TRBV7-2,TRBD2,TRBJ2-7,TGTGCCAGCAGCTTCCAGCGGGGGAATTCCTACGAGCAGTACTTC,CASSFQRGNSYEQYF
few,TRBV18,-,TRBJ2-7,TGTGCCAGCTCACCAATGTACGAGCAGTACTTC,CASSPMYEQYF
few,TRBV6-6,-,TRBJ1-5,TGTGCCACAGGGACGGGGAGCCTTAGCAATCAGCCCCAGCATTTT,CATGTGSLSNQPQHF
few,TRBV12-3/TRBV12-4,-,TRBJ2-1,TGTGCCAGCAGTTTATGGTTAGCGGCCTCCTACAATGAGCAGTTCTTC,CASSLWLAASYNEQFF
-,TRBV28,-,TRBJ1-4,TGTGCCAGCGACGGGGGGGCAACTAATGAAAAACTGTTTTTT,CASDGGATNEKLFF
few,TRBV20-1,-,TRBJ2-4,TGCAGTGCTAGAGGGGGGAGCGGGTACGGGAACATTCAGTACTTC,CSARGGSGYGNIQYF
few,TRBV10-3,-,TRBJ2-2,TGTGCCATCAGTGAGTCGTCGGGCGGGGAGCTGTTTTTT,CAISESSGGELFF
few,TRBV7-2,TRBD2,TRBJ2-7,TGTGCCAGCAGCAAGCGGGAGGGCCCCTACGAGCAGTACTTC,CASSKREGPYEQYF
many,TRBV19,-,TRBJ2-2,TGTGCCAGTAGTATCGGACTGACCGGGGAGCTGTTTTTT,CASSIGLTGELFF
few,TRBV7-8,TRBD1,TRBJ2-1,TGTGCCAGCAGCTTAAGGGGGACAGGTAGTCCCAATGAGCAGTTCTTC,CASSLRGTGSPNEQFF
-,TRBV11-2,-,TRBJ1-6,TGTGCCAGCAGCTCGAAAGGCCGGTCCTATAATTCACCCCTCCACTTT,CASSSKGRSYNSPLHF
-,TRBV9,-,TRBJ1-6,TGTGCCAGCAGCGTAGAGGGTCCGGGGTCACCCCTCCACTTT,CASSVEGPGSPLHF
few,TRBV6-2/TRBV6-3,-,TRBJ2-5,TGTGCCAGCAGTGGGTGGAGAGTCCCCCAAGAGACCCAGTACTTC,CASSGWRVPQETQYF
-,TRBV15,-,TRBJ1-1,TGTGCCACCACCTTTGACAGCGGCACTGAAGCTTTCTTT,CATTFDSGTEAFF
many,TRBV6-1,-,TRBJ1-5,TGTGCCAGCAGTGAGGGGCAGCGAAGCAATCAGCCCCAGCATTTT,CASSEGQRSNQPQHF
-,TRBV6-2/TRBV6-3,TRBD1,TRBJ2-7,TGTGCCAGCAGTTACTCGAAGAGGACAGGGGATGCCGAGCAGTACTTC,CASSYSKRTGDAEQYF
-,TRBV24-1,-,TRBJ1-1,TGTGCCACCAGTGACCCGGGACGGGGTTATCGGAACACTGAAGCTTTCTTT,CATSDPGRGYRNTEAFF
many,TRBV28,-,TRBJ1-1,TGTGCCAGCAAGGTAAACACTGAAGCTTTCTTT,CASKVNTEAFF
many,TRBV27,TRBD1,TRBJ1-1,TGTGCCAGCAGTTTGGGGTCCGGGACAGGGGTCACTGAAGCTTTCTTT,CASSLGSGTGVTEAFF
many,TRBV18,-,TRBJ2-7,TGTGCCAGCTCACTGCGGGACGGAGCCTACGAGCAGTACTTC,CASSLRDGAYEQYF
-,TRBV9,-,TRBJ1-1,TGTGCCAGCAGCGTAGTGGCGAACACTGAAGCTTTCTTT,CASSVVANTEAFF
few,TRBV12-3/TRBV12-4,TRBD2,TRBJ2-2,TGTGCCAGCAGTTTGAGACTAGCGGAGAGCACCGGGGAGCTGTTTTTT,CASSLRLAESTGELFF
few,TRBV29-1,TRBD1,TRBJ2-7,TGCAGCTACAGGGGGGCCTACGAGCAGTACTTC,CSYRGAYEQYF
many,TRBV6-6,TRBD1,TRBJ2-6,TGTGCCAGCAGCCCCGTCGGGACAGGGTTCCACTCTGGGGCCAACGTCCTGACTTTC,CASSPVGTGFHSGANVLTF
-,TRBV30,-,TRBJ1-5,TGTGCCTGGAGTGTACCGGGGCAGAATCAGCCCCAGCATTTT,CAWSVPGQNQPQHF
many,TRBV27,-,TRBJ1-1,TGTGCCAGCAGTTTATATGCAGGCTTGAACACTGAAGCTTTCTTT,CASSLYAGLNTEAFF
few,TRBV12-3/TRBV12-4,-,TRBJ2-7,TGTGCCAGCAGTCCCTTGACTAGGAACTACGAGCAGTACTTC,CASSPLTRNYEQYF
-,TRBV6-5,-,TRBJ2-4,TGTGCCAGCAGAGGGACAACAGGGACGGCCAAAAACATTCAGTACTTC,CASRGTTGTAKNIQYF